These 15 T cell receptor beta chains were sequenced from one sample in a study of patients and donors after allogeneic stem cell transplantation. MiXCR, run by TCRdb on the RT-PCR reads, gives a single entry per CDR3 protein. The table has some 160,000 distinct CDR3 sequences, approximately 24% seen once. Sequencing was done on a sample of blood, either unsorted or a sorted T cell fraction (not recorded which). These receptors were obtained from a human donor who was either an allogeneic HSCT recipient or a stem cell or donor lymphocyte infusion donor (not recorded which). It is not recorded whose cells these are; they may come from a transplant donor.

The chain carries TRBV30 and TRBJ1-1, with unresolved D. CDR1 is GTSNPN and CDR2 is SVGIG in the germline V gene (reference sequence). The CDR3 runs 12 residues. V lost 4 bases, J lost 10 bases, and 16 bases lay in between. In DNA form, the CDR3 reads TGTGCCTGGACCCTCGGGGAGACTATAGCTTTCTTT. It encodes CAWTLGETIAFF.

This chain connects TRBV12-3 or TRBV12-4 to TRBJ2-3, with 12 bases aligning to TRBD2. The length of the CDR3 is 17 residues. V lost 4 bases and J lost 1; bases outside the gene matches: 6. CDR3 amino acids: CASSSQGLAGRTDTQYF. The CDR3 DNA sequence: TGTGCCAGCAGTTCCCAGGGACTAGCGGGCCGCACAGATACGCAGTATTTT.

This clonotype was counted a few times. This chain uses TRBV12-3 or TRBV12-4 with TRBJ1-1; D remains ambiguous. V lost 7 bases, J lost 2 bases, and 11 bases lay in between. The CDR3 spans 13 residues. CDR3 loop: CASIWAINTEAFF. As DNA, the CDR3 is TGTGCCAGCATATGGGCCATAAACACTGAAGCTTTCTTT.

The CDR3 coding sequence is TGTGCCAGCTCACCTCAGGCGGGAGGGTCCTACGAGCAGTACTTC. Translation: CASSPQAGGSYEQYF. The rearrangement links TRBV18 to TRBJ2-7, with 9 bases that match TRBD2. Trimming cost V 3 bases and J 1 base; bases outside gene matches: 4. CDR1 and CDR2 from the germline V gene are KGHSH and LQKENI. The CDR3 consists of 15 residues.

V usage is TRBV12-3 or TRBV12-4 and J usage is TRBJ2-7; D call uncertain. The CDR3 covers 15 residues. V lost 5 bases and J lost 3, with 17 bases in between. The CDR3 here is CASSATSLTYYEQYF. CDR3 nucleotides: TGTGCCAGCAGTGCTACCTCGCTTACATACTACGAGCAGTACTTC.

The chain uses TRBV7-9 and TRBJ2-3; the match to TRBD2 covers 7 bases. V shed 1 base and J 0 bases; nucleotides not matched to a gene: 7. Germline V lookup: CDR1 SEHNR, CDR2 FQNEAQ (reference sequence). The CDR3 spans 17 residues. The CDR3 DNA is TGTGCCAGCAGCTTAGAGTACGGGAGGTGGAGCACAGATACGCAGTATTTT. Translation gives CASSLEYGRWSTDTQYF. The variable domain in full, with the rest retrieved from reference TRBV7-9 and TRBJ2-3, is DTGVSQNPRHKITKRGQNVTFRCDPISEHNRLYWYRQTLGQGPEFLTYFQNEAQLEKSRLLSDRFSAERPKGSFSTLEIQRTEQGDSAMYLCASSLEYGRWSTDTQYFGPGTRLTVL.

As for this clonotype: The conserved closing phenylalanine or tryptophan is absent in this CDR3, likely reflecting a read error. The chain joins TRBV27 to TRBJ2-3; a possible D gene is TRBD1 (6 bases). V was cut by 4 bases and J by 2 bases, with 16 bases left in between. This CDR3 spans 16 amino acids. Germline CDR1 reads MNHEY; CDR2 reads SMNVEV (reference sequence). The CDR3 loop is CASSYAGQFPTDTQYL. DNA of the CDR3: TGTGCCAGCAGTTACGCAGGACAGTTCCCCACAGATACGCAGTATTTG.

The chain combines TRBV11-2 with TRBJ2-5; 8 positions agree with TRBD1. Trimming at V came to 5 bases and at J to 1 base, leaving 6 bases not matched to a gene. The CDR3 covers 15 residues. Germline values: CDR1 SGHAT, CDR2 FQNNGV. The chain's CDR3 is CASSEPTGVQETQYF. CDR3 nucleotides: TGTGCCAGCAGCGAGCCGACAGGGGTCCAAGAGACCCAGTACTTC.

This rearrangement joins TRBV7-2 to TRBJ1-2, with 9 nucleotides matching TRBD1. The CDR3 runs to 14 residues. The V gene end was trimmed by 1 base and the J gene end by 10 bases; junction bases not matched to a gene: 7. Germline loops: CDR1 SGHTA, CDR2 FQGNSA. CDR3 sequence reads: CASSLGTGAMDYTF. In nucleotides, the CDR3 is TGTGCCAGCAGCTTAGGGACAGGGGCTATGGACTACACCTTC.

This clonotype has a count of ten or more. The chain has TRBV12-3 or TRBV12-4 and TRBJ1-1, with 7 bases matching TRBD1. The CDR3 totals 14 residues. V was pared by 7 bases and J by 1 base, with 6 bases of the junction left unmatched. CDR3 in amino acids: CASTPGQKNTEAFF. As DNA, the CDR3 is TGTGCCAGCACCCCGGGACAGAAGAACACTGAAGCTTTCTTT.

This clonotype was observed a handful of times. The rearrangement links TRBV29-1 to TRBJ1-1; D gene unclear. The CDR3 spans 10 residues. Germline CDR1 SQVTM, CDR2 ANQGSEA. V gave up 6 bases and J gave up 7 bases, with 9 bases separating them. CDR3 protein: CSVGWNEAFF. DNA of the CDR3: TGCAGCGTGGGGTGGAATGAAGCTTTCTTT.

This clonotype turned up a few times. The genes are TRBV5-1 and TRBJ1-4; D perhaps matches TRBD1 (6 bases). The CDR3 has 14 amino acids. V gave up 4 bases and J gave up 4 bases, with 11 bases separating them. Per the germline V gene, CDR1 is SGHRS and CDR2 is YFSETQ. As DNA, the CDR3 is TGCGCCAGCAGCATGGACAGCGATAATGAAAAACTGTTTTTT. This codes for CASSMDSDNEKLFF.

A note on this clonotype: A single base is all that separates this from a far larger clone, so a read error is likely. The genes are TRBV6-1 and TRBJ1-1; D is uncertain. The CDR3 runs 11 residues. The V gene lost 5 bases and the J gene lost 3 bases, with 4 bases spanning the gap. Germline assignment: CDR1 MNHNS and CDR2 SASEGT. In DNA, the CDR3 is TGTGCCAGCAGTTGGGACACTGAAGCTTTCTTT. Encoded protein: CASSWDTEAFF.

The chain has TRBV20-1 and TRBJ2-3; 10 nucleotides align to TRBD2. Germline V lookup: CDR1 DFQATT, CDR2 SNEGSKA (reference sequence). The CDR3 sequence is 14 residues long. Losses at the gene ends were 3 bases for V and 4 bases for J; bases not matched to a gene: 4. Here the CDR3 DNA reads TGCAGTGCTAGGTCGCTAGCGGGAGCAGATACGCAGTATTTT. This codes for CSARSLAGADTQYF.

CDR3 protein: CSARDTLGLAGITDTQYF. CDR3 coding DNA: TGCAGTGCTAGAGATACCCTCGGGCTAGCGGGGATCACAGATACGCAGTATTTT. The rearrangement joins TRBV20-1 to TRBJ2-3, with 9 bases identical to TRBD2. V lost 0 bases, J lost 2 bases, and 12 bases stayed unmatched. Germline CDR1 DFQATT, CDR2 SNEGSKA (reference sequence). This CDR3 is 18 amino acids long.